The sample holds one count of the clone carrying this T cell receptor (beta chain). Its specificity is unknown. The assay was immunoSEQ multiplex PCR, and TCRdb's table has in-frame clones only and misses some. This table has roughly 80,000 clones, 70% to 90% appearing once. This entry comes from a study of T cell responses to AZD1222 COVID-19 vaccine. The CDR3 totals 13 residues. Germline values: CDR1 GTSNPN, CDR2 SVGIG (reference sequence). With V trimmed by 7 bases and J by 2 bases, 4 bases remained unmatched. Study-wide results and caveats: Possibly, clonal diversity was underestimated; donors were largely white British and included more females. It was only a handful of AZD1222 recipients who were seropositive at baseline. After two AZD1222 doses, spike-specific TCR breadth and depth rose versus day 0.

The chain uses TRBV30 and TRBJ1-5, with 8 bases fitting TRBD1. The receptor was derived from an adult in good health. Sequencing used peripheral blood, obtained on day 0 of AZD1222 vaccination. Written as DNA, the CDR3 is TGTGCCTTGTCGGGACAGGGCAATCAGCCCCAGCATTTT. Translated: CALSGQGNQPQHF. Full variable domain (outside the CDR3, taken from reference TRBV30 and TRBJ1-5): SQTIHQWPATLVQPVGSPLSLECTVEGTSNPNLYWYRQAAGRGLQLLFYSVGIGQISSEVPQNLSASRPQDRQFILSSKKLLLSDSGFYLCALSGQGNQPQHFGDGTRLSIL.